This T cell receptor (beta chain) was retrieved from a study of cytotoxic CD8 clonotypes in ibrutinib-treated CLL. The CDR3 spans 14 residues. The V segment lost 0 bases and the J segment 10 bases; nucleotides outside the gene matches: 9. Germline CDR1 reads SGHDT; CDR2 reads YYEEEE. Points on this clone: The antigen is unknown.

Measured with immunoSEQ multiplex PCR; TCRdb has only the in-frame clones, and not every one. The data contain 160,000 or so clones, about 88% of them singletons. About 1.8 micrograms of genomic DNA came from cryopreserved PBMCs for TCR beta libraries. General study findings and limits: The study found clonality rose at ibrutinib response, then fell toward baseline at progression. Public clonotypes were seen rarely and were contracted or stable on treatment. Baseline levels of clonality went above those of age-matched healthy donors and moved with circulating CD8+ T-cell counts.

This receptor was identified in a human donor with chronic lymphocytic leukemia. Here the sequenced sample was PBMCs, taken at disease progression, from a patient treated with ibrutinib. The chain couples TRBV5-6 to TRBJ1-1, with 7 bases that match TRBD1. The CDR3 region has the DNA TGTGCCAGCAGCTTGGGACAGGGTTATGTCGGAGCTTTCTTT. It encodes CASSLGQGYVGAFF.